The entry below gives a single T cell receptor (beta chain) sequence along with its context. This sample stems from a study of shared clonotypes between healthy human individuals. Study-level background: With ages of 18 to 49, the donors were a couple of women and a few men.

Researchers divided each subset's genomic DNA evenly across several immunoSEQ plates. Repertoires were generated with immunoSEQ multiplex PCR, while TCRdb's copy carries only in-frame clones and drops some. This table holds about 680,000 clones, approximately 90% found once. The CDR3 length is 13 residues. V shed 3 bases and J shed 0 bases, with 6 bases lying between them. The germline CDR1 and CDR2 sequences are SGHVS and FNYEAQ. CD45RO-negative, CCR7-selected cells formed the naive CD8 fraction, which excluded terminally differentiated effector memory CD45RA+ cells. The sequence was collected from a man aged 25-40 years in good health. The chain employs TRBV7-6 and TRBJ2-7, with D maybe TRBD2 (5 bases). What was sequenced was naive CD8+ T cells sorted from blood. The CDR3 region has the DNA TGTGCCAGCAGCTTCCGGGACTCCTACGAGCAGTACTTC. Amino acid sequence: CASSFRDSYEQYF.